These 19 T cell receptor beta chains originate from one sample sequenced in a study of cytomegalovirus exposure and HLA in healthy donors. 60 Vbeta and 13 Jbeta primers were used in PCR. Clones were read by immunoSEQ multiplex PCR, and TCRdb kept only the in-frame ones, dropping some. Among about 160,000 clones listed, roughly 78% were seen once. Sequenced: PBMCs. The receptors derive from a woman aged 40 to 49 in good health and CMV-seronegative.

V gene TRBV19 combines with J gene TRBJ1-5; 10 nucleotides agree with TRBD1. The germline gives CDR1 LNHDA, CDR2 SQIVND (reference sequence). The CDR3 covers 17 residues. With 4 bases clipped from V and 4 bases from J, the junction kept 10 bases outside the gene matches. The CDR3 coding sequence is TGTGCCAGTAGTAATATGCGGACAGGGGGATCTAATCAGCCCCAGCATTTT. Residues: CASSNMRTGGSNQPQHF.

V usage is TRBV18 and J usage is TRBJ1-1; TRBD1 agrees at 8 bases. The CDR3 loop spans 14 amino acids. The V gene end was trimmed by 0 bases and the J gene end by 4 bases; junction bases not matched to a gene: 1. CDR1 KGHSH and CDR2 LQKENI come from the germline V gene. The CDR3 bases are TGTGCCAGCTCACCACCAACAGGGGGCACTGAAGCTTTCTTT. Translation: CASSPPTGGTEAFF.

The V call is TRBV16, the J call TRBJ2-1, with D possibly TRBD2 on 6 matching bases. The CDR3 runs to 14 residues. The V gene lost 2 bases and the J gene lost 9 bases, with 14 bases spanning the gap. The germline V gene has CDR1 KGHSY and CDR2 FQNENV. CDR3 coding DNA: TGTGCCAGCAGCCAAACCCGCCACGGGGGTGAGCAGTTCTTC. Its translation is CASSQTRHGGEQFF.

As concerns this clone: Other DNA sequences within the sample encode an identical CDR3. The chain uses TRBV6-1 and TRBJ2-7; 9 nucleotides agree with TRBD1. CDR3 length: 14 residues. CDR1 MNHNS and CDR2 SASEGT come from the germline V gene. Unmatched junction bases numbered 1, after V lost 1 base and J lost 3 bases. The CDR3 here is CASSEGQGGYEQYF. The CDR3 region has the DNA TGTGCCAGCAGTGAAGGACAGGGGGGCTACGAGCAGTACTTC.

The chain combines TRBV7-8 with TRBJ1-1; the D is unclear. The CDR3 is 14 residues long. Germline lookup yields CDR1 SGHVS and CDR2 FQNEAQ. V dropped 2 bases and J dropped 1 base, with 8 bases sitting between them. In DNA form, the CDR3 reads TGTGCCAGCAGCTTATTGCGGGAGAACACTGAAGCTTTCTTT. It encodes CASSLLRENTEAFF. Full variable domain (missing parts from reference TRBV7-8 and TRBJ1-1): GAGVSQSPRYKVAKRGQDVALRCDPISGHVSLFWYQQALGQGPEFLTYFQNEAQLDKSGLPSDRFFAERPEGSVSTLKIQRTQQEDSAVYLCASSLLRENTEAFFGQGTRLTVV.

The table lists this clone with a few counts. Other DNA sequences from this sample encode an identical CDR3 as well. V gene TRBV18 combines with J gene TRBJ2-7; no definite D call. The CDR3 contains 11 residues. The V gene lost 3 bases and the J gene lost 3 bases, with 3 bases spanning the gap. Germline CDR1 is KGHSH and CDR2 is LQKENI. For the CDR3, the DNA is TGTGCCAGCTCACCCATCTACGAGCAGTACTTC. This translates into CASSPIYEQYF.

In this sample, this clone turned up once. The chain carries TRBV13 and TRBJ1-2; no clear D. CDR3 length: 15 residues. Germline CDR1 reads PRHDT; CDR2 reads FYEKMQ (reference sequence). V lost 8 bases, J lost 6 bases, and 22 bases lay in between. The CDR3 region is CASATYLGPADGYTF. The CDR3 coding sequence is TGTGCCAGCGCTACTTACTTAGGTCCAGCGGATGGCTACACCTTC.

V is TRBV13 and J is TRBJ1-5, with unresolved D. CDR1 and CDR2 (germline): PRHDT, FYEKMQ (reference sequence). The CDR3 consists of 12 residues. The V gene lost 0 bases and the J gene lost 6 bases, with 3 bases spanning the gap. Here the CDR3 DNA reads TGTGCCAGCAGCTTAGGCGGTCAGCCCCAGCATTTT. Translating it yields CASSLGGQPQHF.

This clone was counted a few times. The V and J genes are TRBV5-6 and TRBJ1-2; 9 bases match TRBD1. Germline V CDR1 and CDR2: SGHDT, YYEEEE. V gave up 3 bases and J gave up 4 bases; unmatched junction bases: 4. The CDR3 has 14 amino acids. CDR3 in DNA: TGTGCCAGCAGCTCCGGACAGGGGAGCTATGGCTACACCTTC. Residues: CASSSGQGSYGYTF.

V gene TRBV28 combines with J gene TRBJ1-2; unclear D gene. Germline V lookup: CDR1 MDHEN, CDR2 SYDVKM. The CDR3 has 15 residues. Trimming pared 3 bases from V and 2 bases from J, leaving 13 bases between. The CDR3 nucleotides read TGTGCCAGCAGTTTTCCGACGGCCGGGAACTATGGCTACACCTTC. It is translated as CASSFPTAGNYGYTF.

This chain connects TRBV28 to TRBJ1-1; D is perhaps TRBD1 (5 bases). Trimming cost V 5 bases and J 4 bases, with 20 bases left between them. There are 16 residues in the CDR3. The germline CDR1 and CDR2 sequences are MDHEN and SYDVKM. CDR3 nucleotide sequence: TGTGCCAGCAGTCGCATACGACAGAGAAAAAGCACTGAAGCTTTCTTT. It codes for CASSRIRQRKSTEAFF.

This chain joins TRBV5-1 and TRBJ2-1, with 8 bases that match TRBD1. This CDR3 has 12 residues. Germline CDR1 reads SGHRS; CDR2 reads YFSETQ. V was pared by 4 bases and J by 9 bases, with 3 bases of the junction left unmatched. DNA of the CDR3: TGCGCCAGCAGCCAGGACAGGGCTGAGCAGTTCTTC. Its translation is CASSQDRAEQFF.

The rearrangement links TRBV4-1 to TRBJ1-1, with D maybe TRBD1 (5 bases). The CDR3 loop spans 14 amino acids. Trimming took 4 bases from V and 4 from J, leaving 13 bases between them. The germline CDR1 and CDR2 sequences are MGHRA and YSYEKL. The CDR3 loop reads CASSPTRGGTEAFF. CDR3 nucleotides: TGCGCCAGCAGCCCCACTAGGGGAGGCACTGAAGCTTTCTTT.

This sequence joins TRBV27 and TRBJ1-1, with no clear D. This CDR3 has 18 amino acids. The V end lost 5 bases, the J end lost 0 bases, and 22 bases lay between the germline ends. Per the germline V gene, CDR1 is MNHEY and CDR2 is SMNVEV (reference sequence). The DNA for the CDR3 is TGTGCCAGCAGTCCAGTTGTATCCAGAGCAGGCATGAACACTGAAGCTTTCTTT. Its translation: CASSPVVSRAGMNTEAFF.

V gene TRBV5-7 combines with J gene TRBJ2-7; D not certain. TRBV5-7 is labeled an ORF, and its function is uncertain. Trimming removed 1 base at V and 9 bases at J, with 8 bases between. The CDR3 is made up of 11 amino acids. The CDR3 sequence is CASSLFFVQYF. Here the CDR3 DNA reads TGTGCCAGCAGCTTGTTTTTCGTGCAGTACTTC.

The CDR3 DNA is TGTGCCAGTAGGAGCCGGGACAGGGGGCGGTATCAGCCCCAGCATTTT. It translates to CASRSRDRGRYQPQHF. This chain connects TRBV19 to TRBJ1-5, with 12 bases identical to TRBD1. J was trimmed by 5 bases and V by 6 bases; bases with no gene match: 8. The CDR3 sequence is 16 residues long. The germline gives CDR1 LNHDA, CDR2 SQIVND (reference sequence).

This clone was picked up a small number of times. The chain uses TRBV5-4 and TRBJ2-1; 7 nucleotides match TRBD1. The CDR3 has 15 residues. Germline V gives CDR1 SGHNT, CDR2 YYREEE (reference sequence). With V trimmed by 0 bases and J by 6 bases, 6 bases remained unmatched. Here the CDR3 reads CASSLVHRGPNEQFF. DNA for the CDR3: TGTGCCAGCAGCTTGGTCCACAGGGGACCCAATGAGCAGTTCTTC.

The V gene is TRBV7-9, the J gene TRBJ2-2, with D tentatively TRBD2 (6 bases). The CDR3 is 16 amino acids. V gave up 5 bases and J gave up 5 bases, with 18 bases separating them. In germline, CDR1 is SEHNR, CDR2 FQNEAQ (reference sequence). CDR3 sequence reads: CASSPGTQGVTGELFF. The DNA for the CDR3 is TGTGCCAGCAGCCCCGGGACTCAAGGGGTAACCGGGGAGCTGTTTTTT.

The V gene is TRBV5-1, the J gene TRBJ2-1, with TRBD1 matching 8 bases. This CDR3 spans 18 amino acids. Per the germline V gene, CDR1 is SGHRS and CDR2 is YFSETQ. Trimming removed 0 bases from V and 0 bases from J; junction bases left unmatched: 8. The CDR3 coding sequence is TGCGCCAGCAGCTTGGAATGGGGACAGGCCGACTCCTACAATGAGCAGTTCTTC. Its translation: CASSLEWGQADSYNEQFF.